Listed below are T cell receptor beta chains from one sample, sequenced in a study. Produced via immunoSEQ multiplex PCR; TCRdb's table is partial and in-frame only. The sample yields around 50,000 clones, over 85% seen once. The sequenced sample consisted of PBMCs. Every receptor here comes from a man aged 35 to 55 with rheumatoid arthritis. The CDR3 runs from the conserved cysteine through the conserved F or W. D genes are given only for firm matches. Expanded clones get a size class; other rows say once, few or many, or leave the size out.

cdr3_length	d_call	j_call	clone_size	v_call	cdr3_aa	cdr3_nt
16	TRBD2	TRBJ2-1	NA	TRBV6-1	CASSELAVGPSNEQFF	TGTGCCAGCAGTGAACTAGCGGTGGGGCCTTCCAATGAGCAGTTCTTC
16	TRBD1	TRBJ1-5	NA	TRBV24-1	CATSAAGTGDNQPQHF	TGTGCCACCAGTGCCGCAGGGACAGGAGATAATCAGCCCCAGCATTTT
15	TRBD1	TRBJ2-5	few	TRBV3-1/TRBV3-2	CASSKQTGGYETQYF	TGTGCCAGCAGCAAACAGACAGGGGGCTATGAGACCCAGTACTTC
15	NA	TRBJ2-2	once	TRBV6-5	CASSYRVENTGELFF	TGTGCCAGCAGTTACAGGGTAGAGAACACCGGGGAGCTGTTTTTT
14	NA	TRBJ1-2	NA	TRBV15	CATSRDGVNYGYTF	TGTGCCACCAGCAGAGACGGGGTTAACTATGGCTACACCTTC
16	NA	TRBJ1-5	NA	TRBV10-3	CAISREGGNSNQPQHF	TGTGCCATCAGCCGAGAAGGAGGGAATAGCAATCAGCCCCAGCATTTT
14	NA	TRBJ2-5	once	TRBV2	CASRGVHSGETQYF	TGTGCCAGCAGGGGGGTTCACTCGGGAGAGACCCAGTACTTC
15	TRBD1	TRBJ2-1	NA	TRBV14	CASSRLGQGLNEQFF	TGTGCCAGCAGCCGCCTCGGACAGGGGCTGAATGAGCAGTTCTTC
15	NA	TRBJ2-5	few	TRBV7-2	CASSLLWSTQETQYF	TGTGCCAGCAGCTTATTATGGAGCACCCAAGAGACCCAGTACTTC
13	NA	TRBJ1-1	NA	TRBV15	CAVGAGGSTEAFF	TGTGCTGTCGGCGCGGGGGGCTCCACTGAAGCTTTCTTT
13	TRBD1	TRBJ1-1	NA	TRBV24-1	CATRGTGNTEAFF	TGTGCCACCAGGGGGACAGGGAACACTGAAGCTTTCTTT
14	NA	TRBJ2-7	NA	TRBV5-1	CASSQTGNLYEQYF	TGCGCCAGCAGCCAAACAGGGAACCTCTACGAGCAGTACTTC
16	TRBD1	TRBJ1-1	NA	TRBV18	CASSQGTGGRNTEAFF	TGTGCCAGCTCCCAGGGGACAGGGGGTAGGAACACTGAAGCTTTCTTT
12	TRBD2	TRBJ2-7	NA	TRBV6-5	CASRLAALEQYF	TGTGCCAGCAGACTAGCGGCCCTCGAGCAGTACTTC
15	NA	TRBJ1-2	once	TRBV6-6	CASRPPVGENYGYTF	TGTGCCAGCAGGCCCCCTGTTGGAGAGAACTATGGCTACACCTTC
15	TRBD2	TRBJ2-3	NA	TRBV7-8	CASFYLSGATDTQYF	TGTGCCAGCTTCTATCTTAGCGGGGCGACAGATACGCAGTATTTT
15	TRBD1	TRBJ2-1	NA	TRBV4-1	CASSQEGRGWNEQFF	TGCGCCAGCAGCCAAGAGGGCAGGGGGTGGAATGAGCAGTTCTTC
12	TRBD2	TRBJ2-3	NA	TRBV6-5	CASTVGGGRWYF	TGTGCCAGCACAGTCGGCGGGGGTCGTTGGTATTTT
17	NA	TRBJ2-2	NA	TRBV27	CASTSVWVESNTGELFF	TGTGCCAGCACCTCCGTATGGGTAGAGTCGAACACCGGGGAGCTGTTTTTT
13	TRBD1	TRBJ1-6	NA	TRBV6-5	CAQQGEERSPLHF	TGTGCCCAACAGGGGGAAGAGAGATCACCCCTCCACTTT
16	TRBD1	TRBJ1-5	NA	TRBV6-7	CASSRPGTGVYQPQHF	TGTGCCAGCAGCCGTCCCGGGACAGGTGTTTATCAGCCCCAGCATTTT
13	NA	TRBJ2-5	NA	TRBV30	CAWSKGLQETQYF	TGTGCCTGGAGTAAGGGGCTACAAGAGACCCAGTACTTC
13	NA	TRBJ1-2	NA	TRBV18	CASSPGGDYGYTF	TGTGCCAGCTCACCGGGGGGTGACTATGGCTACACCTTC
14	NA	TRBJ2-7	once	TRBV25-1	CASSPGQGAHEQYF	TGTGCCAGCAGTCCGGGCCAAGGGGCCCACGAGCAGTACTTC
16	TRBD2	TRBJ2-1	NA	TRBV2	CASSGTLAGGWNEQFF	TGTGCCAGCAGCGGAACGTTAGCGGGAGGTTGGAATGAGCAGTTCTTC
16	NA	TRBJ2-3	once	TRBV11-2	CASSFSPATNTDTQYF	TGTGCCAGCAGCTTCTCCCCGGCGACCAACACAGATACGCAGTATTTT
15	NA	TRBJ1-2	NA	TRBV10-2	CASSGRALVDYGYTF	TGCGCCAGCAGTGGACGGGCCCTAGTAGACTATGGCTACACCTTC
14	TRBD1	TRBJ2-3	NA	TRBV7-3	CASSSGQSTDTQYF	TGTGCCAGCAGCTCGGGACAGAGCACAGATACGCAGTATTTT
14	NA	TRBJ2-3	once	TRBV7-8	CASSLATGGPTQYF	TGTGCCAGCAGCTTAGCGACCGGGGGTCCTACGCAGTATTTT